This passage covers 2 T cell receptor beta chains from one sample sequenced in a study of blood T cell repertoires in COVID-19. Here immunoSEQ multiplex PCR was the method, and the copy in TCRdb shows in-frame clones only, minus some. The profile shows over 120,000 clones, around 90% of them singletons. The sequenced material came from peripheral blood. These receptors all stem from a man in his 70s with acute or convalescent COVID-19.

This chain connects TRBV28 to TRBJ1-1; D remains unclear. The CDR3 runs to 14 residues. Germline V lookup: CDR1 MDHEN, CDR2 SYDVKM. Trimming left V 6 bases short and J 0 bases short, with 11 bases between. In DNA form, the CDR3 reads TGTGCCAGCAGGTTCCGGAGAATGAACACTGAAGCTTTCTTT. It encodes CASRFRRMNTEAFF. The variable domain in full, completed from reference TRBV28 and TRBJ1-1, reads DVKVTQSSRYLVKRTGEKVFLECVQDMDHENMFWYRQDPGLGLRLIYFSYDVKMKEKGDIPEGYSVSREKKERFSLILESASTNQTSMYLCASRFRRMNTEAFFGQGTRLTVV.

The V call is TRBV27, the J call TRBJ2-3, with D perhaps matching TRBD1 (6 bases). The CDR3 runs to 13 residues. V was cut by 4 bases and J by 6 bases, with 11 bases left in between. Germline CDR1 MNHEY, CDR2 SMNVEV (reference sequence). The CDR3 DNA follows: TGTGCCAGCAGTTCGTCTCAGGGGGATACGCAGTATTTT. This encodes CASSSSQGDTQYF.